This T cell receptor (beta chain) was captured in a study of T cell repertoires in ileal Crohn's disease. Study-wide context: Thiopurines (about eleven) or anti-TNF agents (roughly 18) were given postoperatively to about half. The M6 sample came from neoterminal ileum during colonoscopy after surgery. General study points: Active smokers at surgery had more clonal expansions than non-smokers.

Time point of the sample: neoterminal ileum biopsy at postoperative endoscopy, about 6 months after surgery. As concerns this clone: The antigen is unknown.

TCRdb's copy holds only in-frame clones and misses some; the assay was immunoSEQ multiplex PCR. The sample lists over a thousand clones, 80% occurring once. Germline V gives CDR1 LNHNV, CDR2 YYDKDF (reference sequence). Trimming left V 5 bases short and J 4 bases short, with 4 bases between. The CDR3 runs to 11 residues. The sequencing input was ileal tissue. V gene TRBV15 combines with J gene TRBJ2-3, with D hard to call. The sequence derives from an adult with Crohn's disease. CDR3 DNA: TGTGCCACCAGCCGAGCAGATACGCAGTATTTT. It encodes CATSRADTQYF.